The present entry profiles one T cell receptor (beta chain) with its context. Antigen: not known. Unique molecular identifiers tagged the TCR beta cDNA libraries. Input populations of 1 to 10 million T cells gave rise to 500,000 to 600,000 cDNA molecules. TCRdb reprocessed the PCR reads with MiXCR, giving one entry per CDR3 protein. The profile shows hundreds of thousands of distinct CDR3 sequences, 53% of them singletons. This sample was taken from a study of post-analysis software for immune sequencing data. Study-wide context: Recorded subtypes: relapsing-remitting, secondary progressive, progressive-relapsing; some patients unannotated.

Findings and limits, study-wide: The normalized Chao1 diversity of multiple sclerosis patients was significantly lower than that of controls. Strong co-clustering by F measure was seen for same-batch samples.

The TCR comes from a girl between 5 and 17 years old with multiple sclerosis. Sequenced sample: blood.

CDR3 sequence reads: CASSLELIYNEQFF. The CDR3 DNA is TGTGCCAGCAGCTTAGAACTAATTTACAATGAGCAGTTCTTC. The V call is TRBV7-2, the J call TRBJ2-1, with D hard to call. The CDR3 consists of 14 residues. The V gene lost 1 base and the J gene lost 4 bases, with 8 bases spanning the gap. Germline CDR1 is SGHTA and CDR2 is FQGNSA.